What follows is one TCR beta chain and its context. The junction had 8 bases not matched to a gene; V was cut back by 5 bases and J by 1 base. CDR1 SGHAT and CDR2 FQNNGV come from the germline V gene. The CDR3 runs 16 residues. This record belongs to a study of T cell responses to AZD1222 COVID-19 vaccine. Sequencing used immunoSEQ multiplex PCR; TCRdb keeps in-frame clones, though not all of them. This table holds 60,000 to 100,000 clones, approximately 90% found once. Sequenced here: peripheral blood, sampled on day 0 of AZD1222 vaccination. The chain uses TRBV11-2 and TRBJ2-3; TRBD2 aligns across 8 bases. This TCR came from an adult in good health. The CDR3 bases are TGTGCCAGCAGCATAACTAGCGGTCCGGGCACAGATACGCAGTATTTT. Translation gives CASSITSGPGTDTQYF.